The source of this T cell receptor (beta chain) is a study of tumor and adjacent non-tumor tissue in lung cancer. Overall study context: Stage I to III disease affected 10 men and roughly 5 women aged roughly 31 to 85. Each sample yielded a few million productive TCRbeta reads on average.

The template was RNA from unsorted bulk tissue. Newly diagnosed lung cancer patients had thoracic surgery in China, August–November 2014, without prior chemotherapy. Three rounds of nested PCR, following a modified ARM-PCR protocol, produced the TCRbeta library. In TCRdb, the multiplex PCR reads were re-called with MiXCR into one record per CDR3 protein. The sample yields some 120,000 distinct CDR3 sequences, approximately 66% seen once. Details on this clonotype: A read error may explain this, as a much larger clone is one base away.

The TCR was taken from a man aged 25-45 years with non-small cell lung cancer. Sequenced sample: lung tumor tissue.

The CDR3 DNA sequence: TGCAGTTCTGGGAGGCAGTGGTATGGCTACACCTTC. This codes for CSSGRQWYGYTF. The chain has TRBV20-1 and TRBJ1-2; the D is unclear. The CDR3 runs 12 residues. Germline V CDR1 and CDR2: DFQATT, SNEGSKA (reference sequence). Trimming shortened V by 8 bases and J by 5 bases, and 15 bases separated the two germline ends.